The 18 T cell receptor beta chains below come from one sample, sequenced in a study of T-cell reconstitution after alpha-beta-depleted transplantation in children. Preparing the TCRbeta library involved the use of unique molecular identifiers. One entry per CDR3 protein, called by TCRdb with MiXCR from the PCR reads. The sample has around 200,000 distinct CDR3 sequences, over 15% seen once. The sample in question was PBMCs, mostly from graft donor cells, obtained 360 days after TCRalphabeta/CD19-depleted stem cell transplant. The receptors originated from a male patient aged 2 to 10 who had a stem cell transplant for acute lymphoblastic leukemia, so the T cells may come from the graft donor.

This chain links TRBV7-9 with TRBJ2-3, with no clear D. CDR1 is SEHNR, CDR2 FQNEAQ, per germline (reference sequence). Trimming cost V 5 bases and J 2 bases, with 8 bases left between them. The CDR3 is 13 amino acids. CDR3 nucleotides: TGTGCCAGCAGCCGGGCCGCCACAGATACGCAGTATTTT. Its protein is CASSRAATDTQYF.

This clonotype was detected a few times. CDR3 coding DNA: TGCGCCAGCAGTGAGTACCAGGGAGGAGATACTGAAGCTTTCTTT. This translates into CASSEYQGGDTEAFF. The chain couples TRBV10-2 to TRBJ1-1; TRBD1 is a possible D gene (5 bases). Trimming left V 1 base short and J 5 bases short, with 14 bases between. Germline V gene sequence: CDR1 WSHSY, CDR2 SAAADI. There are 15 residues in the CDR3.

This sequence joins TRBV18 and TRBJ1-1; a weak D match, TRBD1 (5 bases). The CDR3 contains 15 residues. With 4 bases removed from V and 6 bases from J, the gap between germline ends came to 18 bases. The V gene's germline CDR1 is KGHSH and CDR2 LQKENI. The CDR3 is CASSQAEGLYPEAFF. Here the CDR3 DNA reads TGTGCCAGCTCACAAGCCGAGGGGTTGTACCCTGAAGCTTTCTTT.

The gene calls are TRBV10-1 and TRBJ1-1; D may be TRBD1 (6 bases). In germline, CDR1 is WNHNN, CDR2 SYGVQD (reference sequence). This CDR3 spans 15 amino acids. Trimming took off 2 bases at V and 1 base at J, with 11 bases between the two ends. The CDR3 DNA follows: TGCGCCAGCAGTGAGCCCGGGACACCGAACACTGAAGCTTTCTTT. Its protein product is CASSEPGTPNTEAFF.

The genes are TRBV6-2 or TRBV6-3 and TRBJ2-3; 11 nucleotides match TRBD2. With 8 bases clipped from V and 1 base from J, the junction kept 2 bases outside the gene matches. The CDR3 has 14 residues. Germline V gene sequence: CDR1 MNHEY, CDR2 SVGEGT. The CDR3 coding sequence is TGTGCCAGCGAGACTAGCGGGGGCACAGATACGCAGTATTTT. Protein sequence: CASETSGGTDTQYF.

In this sample, this clonotype turned up a few times. This chain connects TRBV25-1 to TRBJ2-3, with D perhaps matching TRBD2 (5 bases). V shed 2 bases and J shed 2 bases, with 11 bases lying between them. Germline loops: CDR1 MGHDK, CDR2 SYGVNS. The CDR3 spans 15 residues. CDR3 nucleotides: TGTGCCAGCAGTGAAGGAGCGGTCGACACAGATACGCAGTATTTT. It codes for CASSEGAVDTDTQYF.

The chain links TRBV19 to TRBJ1-2, with 7 bases matching TRBD1. With 3 bases clipped from V and 4 bases from J, the junction kept 20 bases outside the gene matches. Germline CDR1 and CDR2: LNHDA and SQIVND (reference sequence). The CDR3 sequence is 19 residues long. The CDR3, as DNA: TGTGCCAGTAGTATGATGGGTTCTTGGCGGGACAGCCTTATCTATGGCTACACCTTC. It codes for CASSMMGSWRDSLIYGYTF.

The rearrangement joins TRBV7-9 to TRBJ1-4; 8 bases are shared with TRBD1. The V segment lost 5 bases and the J segment 4 bases; nucleotides outside the gene matches: 6. The CDR3 contains 15 residues. From germline, CDR1 is SEHNR and CDR2 FQNEAQ (reference sequence). The CDR3 region has the DNA TGTGCCAGCAGCCAAACAGGGGGAATTAATGAAAAACTGTTTTTT. Protein product: CASSQTGGINEKLFF.

This clonotype showed up just a few times. V and J are TRBV4-2 and TRBJ2-7; D ambiguous. Trimming pared 3 bases from V and 8 bases from J, leaving 11 bases between. The CDR3 length is 12 residues. Germline V lookup: CDR1 LGHNA, CDR2 YNFKEQ. CDR3 in DNA: TGTGCCAGCAGCCATGGCTATGGGAAGCAGTACTTC. Its protein product is CASSHGYGKQYF.

The sample holds a few counts of this clonotype. The V gene is TRBV28, the J gene TRBJ2-7; D might be TRBD2 (7 bases). Germline V CDR1 and CDR2: MDHEN, SYDVKM. The CDR3 spans 15 residues. The V end lost 7 bases, the J end lost 1 base, and 17 bases lay between the germline ends. The DNA of the CDR3 is TGTGCCAGCACCAGGGGAGGCGGGGGTTCCTACGAGCAGTACTTC. As protein: CASTRGGGGSYEQYF.

The V call is TRBV29-1, the J call TRBJ2-1; D tentatively fits TRBD1 or TRBD2 (5 bases each). Trimming pared 4 bases from V and 5 bases from J, leaving 9 bases between. The germline V gene has CDR1 SQVTM and CDR2 ANQGSEA. This CDR3 contains 12 residues. CDR3 DNA sequence: TGCAGCGTTGGAGGGGCCCACAATGAGCAGTTCTTC. Translating gives CSVGGAHNEQFF.

The chain employs TRBV5-1 and TRBJ2-2; possible D gene TRBD1, 5 bases. Germline V gene data show CDR1 as SGHRS and CDR2 as YFSETQ. V dropped 5 bases and J dropped 6 bases, with 14 bases sitting between them. The CDR3 runs to 14 residues. The CDR3 loop reads CASRSNQGSGELFF. As DNA, the CDR3 is TGCGCCAGCAGATCAAACCAGGGTTCCGGGGAGCTGTTTTTT.

CDR3 residues: CASSVPTAGEADTQYF. CDR3 DNA: TGTGCCAGCAGCGTCCCCACGGCGGGGGAAGCAGATACGCAGTATTTT. V gene TRBV6-1 combines with J gene TRBJ2-3; 7 positions agree with TRBD2. Trimming at V came to 6 bases and at J to 4 bases, leaving 13 bases not matched to a gene. The CDR3 is 16 amino acids. The germline V gene encodes CDR1 MNHNS and CDR2 SASEGT.

This clonotype has only a few counts. The CDR3 loop reads CASRTEDGRGYTF. DNA for the CDR3: TGTGCCAGCAGGACCGAGGACGGTCGGGGCTACACCTTC. The chain is built from TRBV7-9 and TRBJ1-2; D unclear. V lost 6 bases and J 8 bases, leaving 16 bases between the germline ends. Germline V gene data show CDR1 as SEHNR and CDR2 as FQNEAQ (reference sequence). The length of the CDR3 is 13 residues.

The chain is built from TRBV9 and TRBJ2-3; 12 nucleotides agree with TRBD2. The germline V gene has CDR1 SGDLS and CDR2 YYNGEE. The J segment lost 3 bases and the V segment lost 0 bases, leaving 8 bases of the junction unmatched. The CDR3 consists of 18 residues. Written as DNA, the CDR3 is TGTGCCAGCAGCGTAGCTCCCAGACTAGCGGGGGAGACAGATACGCAGTATTTT. Translating it yields CASSVAPRLAGETDTQYF.

This rearrangement joins TRBV11-2 to TRBJ1-6, with D perhaps matching TRBD1 (5 bases). The CDR3 length is 12 residues. Germline CDR1 and CDR2: SGHAT and FQNNGV. The V gene lost 7 bases and the J gene lost 10 bases, with 11 bases spanning the gap. The DNA for the CDR3 is TGTGCCAGCACCTCGGGGGAATCACCCCTCCACTTT. It encodes CASTSGESPLHF.

The chain employs TRBV2 and TRBJ2-4, with 10 bases identical to TRBD1. Germline loops: CDR1 SNHLY, CDR2 FYNNEI. The CDR3 covers 13 residues. V shed 8 bases and J 6 bases; nucleotides not matched to a gene: 4. CDR3 sequence: CASVDRGSNIQYF. In DNA, the CDR3 is TGTGCCAGCGTGGACAGGGGGTCAAACATTCAGTACTTC. Variable domain in full (rest from reference TRBV2 and TRBJ2-4): EPEVTQTPSHQVTQMGQEVILRCVPISNHLYFYWYRQILGQKVEFLVSFYNNEISEKSEIFDDQFSVERPDGSNFTLKIRSTKLEDSAMYFCASVDRGSNIQYFGAGTRLSVL.

V gene TRBV7-2 combines with J gene TRBJ2-3; 7 nucleotides agree with TRBD1. Germline V lookup: CDR1 SGHTA, CDR2 FQGNSA. This CDR3 region has 14 residues. After removal of 5 bases from V and 4 bases from J, the junction contained 6 bases not matched to a gene. CDR3: CASSRDSPPDTQYF. Written as DNA, the CDR3 is TGTGCCAGCAGCCGGGACAGCCCCCCAGATACGCAGTATTTT.